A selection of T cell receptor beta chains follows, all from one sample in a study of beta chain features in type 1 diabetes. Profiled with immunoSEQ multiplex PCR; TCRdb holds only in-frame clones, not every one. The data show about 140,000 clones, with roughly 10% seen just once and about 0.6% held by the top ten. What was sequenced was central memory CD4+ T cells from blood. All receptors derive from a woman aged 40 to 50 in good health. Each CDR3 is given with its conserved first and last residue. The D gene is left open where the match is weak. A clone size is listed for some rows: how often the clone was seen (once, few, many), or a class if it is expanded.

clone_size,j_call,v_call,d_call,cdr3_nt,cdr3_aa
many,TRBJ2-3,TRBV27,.,TGTGCCAGCAGTACAGGGAATACGCAGTATTTT,CASSTGNTQYF
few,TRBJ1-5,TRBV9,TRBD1,TGTGCCAGCAGCGCACAGGGGAGGTGCAATCAGCCCCAGCATTTT,CASSAQGRCNQPQHF
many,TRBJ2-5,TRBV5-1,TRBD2,TGCGCCAGCAGCTTATCGGGACTAGCCTTAGAGACCCAGTACTTC,CASSLSGLALETQYF
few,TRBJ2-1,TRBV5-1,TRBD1,TGCGCCAGCAGAACCGGGACAGGGAGTTACAATGAGCAGTTCTTC,CASRTGTGSYNEQFF
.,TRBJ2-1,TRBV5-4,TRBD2,TGTGCCAGCAGCTTCGGCGGACTAGCGGGGACGGGCGAGCAGTTCTTC,CASSFGGLAGTGEQFF
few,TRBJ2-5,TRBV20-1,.,TGCAGTGCCCCGGGACTAGAGACCCAGTACTTC,CSAPGLETQYF
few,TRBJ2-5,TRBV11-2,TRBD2,TGTGCCAGCAGCTTAGAAGGCAGCGGGGGCCAAGAGACCCAGTACTTC,CASSLEGSGGQETQYF
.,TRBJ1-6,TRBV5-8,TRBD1,TGTGCCAGCAGCTTCGGACAGGGCGATAATTCACCCCTCCACTTT,CASSFGQGDNSPLHF
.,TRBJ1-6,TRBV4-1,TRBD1,TGCGCCAGCAGTCCCTCCGGACAGGGTGAACCCCTCCACTTT,CASSPSGQGEPLHF
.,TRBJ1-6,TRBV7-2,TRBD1,TGTGCCAGCAGCTCGCAGACAGGGGTGAATAATTCACCCCTCCACTTT,CASSSQTGVNNSPLHF
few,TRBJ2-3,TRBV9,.,TGTGCCAGCAGCCCGATGGGCCGATCCCTCTCGGGCACAGATACGCAGTATTTT,CASSPMGRSLSGTDTQYF
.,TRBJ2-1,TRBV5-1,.,TGCGCCAGCAGCTTGGCCGCGGTACGTGGCAATGAGCAGTTCTTC,CASSLAAVRGNEQFF
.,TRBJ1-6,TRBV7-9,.,TGTGCCAGCAGCTTAGGGACAACAATAGGGAATTCACCCCTCCACTTT,CASSLGTTIGNSPLHF
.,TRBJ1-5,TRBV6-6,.,TGTGCCAGCAGTTACTCGGGGCGGAGCAATCAGCCCCAGCATTTT,CASSYSGRSNQPQHF
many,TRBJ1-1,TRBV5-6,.,TGTGCCAGCAGCGGAAACGGACGACAGTTGGACGCTTTCTTT,CASSGNGRQLDAFF
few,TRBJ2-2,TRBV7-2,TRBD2,TGTGCCAGCAGCCCTGGTAGCGGGGGGAGCACCGGGGAGCTGTTTTTT,CASSPGSGGSTGELFF
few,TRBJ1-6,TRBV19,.,TGTGCCAGTAGTATAGAGTCAGGAACTAATTCACCCCTCCACTTT,CASSIESGTNSPLHF
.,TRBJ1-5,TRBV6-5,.,TGTGCCAGCAGTTTGGACAGAAATCAGCCCCAGCATTTT,CASSLDRNQPQHF
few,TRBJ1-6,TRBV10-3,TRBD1,TGTGCCACCGGACAGGGACCAAATTCACCCCTCCACTTT,CATGQGPNSPLHF
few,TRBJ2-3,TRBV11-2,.,TGTGCCAGCAGCTCCCGGACAGACGATACGCAGTATTTT,CASSSRTDDTQYF
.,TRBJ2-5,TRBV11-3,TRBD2,TGTGCCAGCAGCCTGATGCGGGGGGGCATCGAGACCCAGTACTTC,CASSLMRGGIETQYF
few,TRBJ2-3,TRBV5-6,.,TGTGCCAGCAGCTCGGTGGTGGACATTTCCACAGATACGCAGTATTTT,CASSSVVDISTDTQYF
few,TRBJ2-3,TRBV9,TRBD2,TGTGCCAGCAGCGCCAGGACTAGCGGGTTCACAGATACGCAGTATTTT,CASSARTSGFTDTQYF
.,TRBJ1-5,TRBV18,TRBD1,TGTGCCAGCTCACCGTCCGGGACAGGGGTACGACAGCCCCAGCATTTT,CASSPSGTGVRQPQHF
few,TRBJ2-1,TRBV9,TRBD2,TGTGCCAGCAGCGTAGAGGGACTAGCGAACAATGAGCAGTTCTTC,CASSVEGLANNEQFF
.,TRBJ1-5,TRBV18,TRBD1,TGTGCCAGCTCACTTCAGTCTCCGGGACAGGGCAATCAGCCCCAGCATTTT,CASSLQSPGQGNQPQHF
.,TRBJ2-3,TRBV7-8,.,TGTGCCAGCAGCCTGACAGAATACACAGATACGCAGTATTTT,CASSLTEYTDTQYF
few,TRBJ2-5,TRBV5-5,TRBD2,TGTGCCAGCAGCGCCCGGGGGGGCGCGGAGACCCAGTACTTC,CASSARGGAETQYF
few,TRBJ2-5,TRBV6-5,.,TGTGCCAGCAGTTCCCTAAGGACCCAGTACTTC,CASSSLRTQYF
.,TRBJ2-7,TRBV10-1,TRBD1,TGCGCCAGCAGTGAACAGGGGCCCCACGAGCAGTACTTC,CASSEQGPHEQYF
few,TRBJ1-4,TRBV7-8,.,TGTGCCAGCAGCTTAGGGCAGGGTAATGAAAAACTGTTTTTT,CASSLGQGNEKLFF